A single sample gave rise to the 8 T cell receptor beta chains below, sequenced in a study of blood T cell repertoires in COVID-19. Using immunoSEQ multiplex PCR, the repertoire was profiled, and TCRdb retains in-frame clones only, with some absent. The sample records under 250,000 clones, roughly 84% being singletons. The source material was peripheral blood. All receptors derive from a woman in her thirties or forties who had recovered from COVID-19.

This clone was observed a single time. This rearrangement joins TRBV11-2 to TRBJ2-7; D remains ambiguous. Germline V gene sequence: CDR1 SGHAT, CDR2 FQNNGV. V was clipped by 3 bases and J by 6 bases, with 12 bases between them. The CDR3 extends over 13 amino acids. CDR3 in amino acids: CASSFSERVEQYF. The DNA for the CDR3 is TGTGCCAGCAGCTTCAGTGAACGGGTCGAGCAGTACTTC.

This clone was observed a few times. The CDR3 protein is CASSQDPGSLYEQYF. The CDR3 nucleotides read TGCGCCAGCAGCCAAGATCCCGGGTCCCTTTACGAGCAGTACTTC. The rearrangement joins TRBV4-1 to TRBJ2-7; D unresolved. The CDR3 is 15 amino acids. The germline V gene has CDR1 MGHRA and CDR2 YSYEKL. V was pared by 0 bases and J by 4 bases, with 13 bases between.

As to this clone: Distinct nucleotide sequences in the sample also encode this CDR3. The gene calls are TRBV19 and TRBJ2-7; TRBD1 matches 7 bases. Losses at the gene ends were 5 bases for V and 2 bases for J; bases not matched to a gene: 3. This CDR3 has 13 residues. Germline CDR1 and CDR2: LNHDA and SQIVND (reference sequence). The CDR3 reads CASSSGTAYEQYF. Written as DNA, the CDR3 is TGTGCCAGTAGTTCCGGGACAGCCTACGAGCAGTACTTC.

In this sample, this clone turned up once. V is TRBV2 and J is TRBJ2-5; D is perhaps TRBD1 (6 bases). With 10 bases removed from V and 5 bases from J, the gap between germline ends came to 17 bases. The germline gives CDR1 SNHLY, CDR2 FYNNEI. This CDR3 has 13 amino acids. The CDR3 DNA is TGTGCCACCGGAGCAGGGGCGAGGGAGACCCAGTACTTC. Translation: CATGAGARETQYF. Full variable domain (rest looked up from reference TRBV2 and TRBJ2-5): EPEVTQTPSHQVTQMGQEVILRCVPISNHLYFYWYRQILGQKVEFLVSFYNNEISEKSEIFDDQFSVERPDGSNFTLKIRSTKLEDSAMYFCATGAGARETQYFGPGTRLLVL.

V gene TRBV7-6 combines with J gene TRBJ2-2; 7 bases match TRBD1. The CDR3 loop spans 15 amino acids. Trimming removed 3 bases from V and 4 bases from J; junction bases left unmatched: 5. Germline CDR1 reads SGHVS; CDR2 reads FNYEAQ. The DNA for the CDR3 is TGTGCCAGCAGCTTTAAGGCAGGGGGCACCGGGGAGCTGTTTTTT. It translates to CASSFKAGGTGELFF.

V gene TRBV19 combines with J gene TRBJ1-4; 7 bases agree with TRBD1. Germline V gives CDR1 LNHDA, CDR2 SQIVND (reference sequence). The CDR3 runs to 15 residues. In DNA form, the CDR3 reads TGTGGAACTAAAGCACAGGGGCCAACTAATGAAAAACTGTTTTTT. Translation gives CGTKAQGPTNEKLFF.

This chain links TRBV7-2 with TRBJ2-3, with 10 bases lining up with TRBD2. CDR1 and CDR2 from the germline V gene are SGHTA and FQGNSA. V lost 4 bases to trimming and J lost 2 bases; unmatched junction nucleotides: 3. This CDR3 comprises 15 residues. CDR3 nucleotide sequence: TGTGCCAGCAGCTCTAGCGGGGGAACCACAGATACGCAGTATTTT. As protein: CASSSSGGTTDTQYF.

This rearrangement joins TRBV7-4 to TRBJ2-7; 9 nucleotides line up with TRBD1. The CDR3 runs to 19 residues. Looked up from germline, CDR1 is SGHVT and CDR2 is SQSDAQ. J lost 1 base, V lost 5 bases, and 18 bases had no gene match. CDR3 loop: CASSPGRMGQGIMSYEQYF. The CDR3 DNA reads as TGTGCCAGCAGCCCTGGGAGGATGGGACAGGGAATTATGTCCTACGAGCAGTACTTC. Full variable domain (missing parts from reference TRBV7-4 and TRBJ2-7): GAGVSQSPRYKVAKRGRDVALRCDSISGHVTLYWYRQTLGQGSEVLTYSQSDAQRDKSGRPSGRFSAERPERSVSTLKIQRTEQGDSAVYLCASSPGRMGQGIMSYEQYFGPGTRLTVT.